One and the same sample provided the 27 T cell receptor beta chains below, sequenced in a study of cytomegalovirus exposure and HLA in healthy donors. Primers for the PCR totalled 60 Vbeta and 13 Jbeta. Profiled with immunoSEQ multiplex PCR; TCRdb holds only in-frame clones, not every one. The table shows fewer than 250,000 clones, with 77% occurring only once. The sample taken for sequencing was PBMCs. The receptors originated from a woman under 40 in good health and CMV-seropositive.

The rearrangement joins TRBV7-9 to TRBJ1-3; 8 bases match TRBD1. The germline V gene has CDR1 SEHNR and CDR2 FQNEAQ (reference sequence). V trimming: 1 base; J trimming: 5 bases; junction bases outside the gene matches: 10. This CDR3 is built from 17 residues. The CDR3 sequence: CASSLGAQGARRNTIYF. The CDR3 bases are TGTGCCAGCAGCTTAGGGGCGCAGGGGGCGCGGAGAAACACCATATATTTT.

V usage is TRBV6-5 and J usage is TRBJ1-5; the D is unclear. This CDR3 spans 15 amino acids. V was cut by 0 bases and J by 5 bases, with 11 bases left in between. Germline lookup yields CDR1 MNHEY and CDR2 SVGAGI. CDR3 DNA: TGTGCCAGCAGTTACTCACCCACCGGGGATCAGCCCCAGCATTTT. This sequence encodes CASSYSPTGDQPQHF.

This chain links TRBV4-3 with TRBJ1-1, with 8 bases lining up with TRBD1. V shed 4 bases and J 5 bases; nucleotides not matched to a gene: 9. Germline loops: CDR1 LGHNA, CDR2 YSLEER. The CDR3 contains 15 residues. Written as DNA, the CDR3 is TGCGCCAGCAGCCCTCAGGGGGCTGCGGGGACTGAAGCTTTCTTT. It encodes CASSPQGAAGTEAFF.

The rearrangement joins TRBV11-1 to TRBJ1-1; D not resolved. The germline V gene encodes CDR1 SGHAT and CDR2 FQDESV (reference sequence). Trimming took off 3 bases at V and 0 bases at J, with 8 bases between the two ends. This CDR3 has 14 residues. Written as DNA, the CDR3 is TGTGCCAGCAGCTTTCAGTTCCTGAACACTGAAGCTTTCTTT. Its protein product is CASSFQFLNTEAFF.

V usage is TRBV5-6 and J usage is TRBJ2-5; no reliable D call. The last part of the DNA fits TRBJ2-7 better; the J call may be wrong. CDR1 is SGHDT, CDR2 YYEEEE, per germline. There are 13 residues in the CDR3. Here the CDR3 DNA reads TGTGCCAGCAGCTTGAGCGCAGTCTACGAGCAGTACTTC. Protein: CASSLSAVYEQYF.

The rearrangement uses TRBV27 and TRBJ1-5; D perhaps matches TRBD1 (6 bases). The V and J ends lost 2 bases and 1 base respectively, with 6 bases between them. Germline CDR1 is MNHEY and CDR2 is SMNVEV (reference sequence). This CDR3 spans 14 amino acids. The chain's CDR3 is CASSLGQSNQPQHF. The DNA for the CDR3 is TGTGCCAGCAGTTTAGGACAGAGCAATCAGCCCCAGCATTTT.

The V call is TRBV6-5, the J call TRBJ1-5, with D perhaps matching TRBD1 (5 bases). The CDR3 length is 14 residues. With 6 bases removed from V and 2 bases from J, the gap between germline ends came to 11 bases. Germline V gene data show CDR1 as MNHEY and CDR2 as SVGAGI. The CDR3 bases are TGTGCCAGCAGCCGATCGGGGGGCAATCAGCCCCAGCATTTT. Its translation is CASSRSGGNQPQHF.

In its sample, this clone was seen once. The V and J genes are TRBV7-2 and TRBJ2-7; no definite D call. This CDR3 comprises 12 residues. V lost 7 bases, J lost 2 bases, and 9 bases lay in between. Germline values: CDR1 SGHTA, CDR2 FQGNSA. The CDR3 DNA reads as TGTGCCAGCACCCGTAGTCCCTACGAGCAGTACTTC. This codes for CASTRSPYEQYF. The variable domain in full, completed from reference TRBV7-2 and TRBJ2-7, reads GAGVSQSPSNKVTEKGKDVELRCDPISGHTALYWYRQSLGQGLEFLIYFQGNSAPDKSGLPSDRFSAERTGGSVSTLTIQRTQQEDSAVYLCASTRSPYEQYFGPGTRLTVT.

The chain has TRBV29-1 and TRBJ2-3, with D tentatively TRBD1 (6 bases). CDR3 size: 15 residues. The V gene's germline CDR1 is SQVTM and CDR2 ANQGSEA. The V end lost 8 bases, the J end lost 0 bases, and 18 bases lay between the germline ends. CDR3 region: CSYQGHISSTDTQYF. The CDR3 coding sequence is TGCAGCTACCAGGGGCACATCTCTAGCACAGATACGCAGTATTTT.

The rearrangement joins TRBV6-5 to TRBJ1-2; D remains ambiguous. The CDR3 contains 14 residues. Trimming cost V 4 bases and J 6 bases, with 15 bases left between them. From germline, CDR1 is MNHEY and CDR2 SVGAGI. CDR3 sequence reads: CASSLTAGRNGYTF. In DNA form, the CDR3 reads TGTGCCAGCAGTTTGACGGCGGGTCGTAATGGCTACACCTTC.

V and J are TRBV19 and TRBJ2-5, with D tentatively TRBD1 (5 bases). The V gene's germline CDR1 is LNHDA and CDR2 SQIVND (reference sequence). This CDR3 is built from 14 residues. With 3 bases removed from V and 3 bases from J, the gap between germline ends came to 11 bases. For the CDR3, the DNA is TGTGCCAGTAGTATTTCAGGGTGGGAAGAGACCCAGTACTTC. It encodes CASSISGWEETQYF.

J is TRBJ1-2 and V is TRBV18; TRBD1 might be the D (5 bases). The ends were cut back, 0 bases at V and 5 bases at J, with 7 bases in the middle. The CDR3 length is 13 residues. Germline V gives CDR1 KGHSH, CDR2 LQKENI. CDR3 region: CASSPPDRYGYTF. Here the CDR3 DNA reads TGTGCCAGCTCACCACCCGACAGATATGGCTACACCTTC.

About this clone: One junction end does not reproduce the germline sequence, and a read error may be involved. This rearrangement joins TRBV11-2 to TRBJ2-2; 11 bases are shared with TRBD2. This CDR3 comprises 16 residues. Germline V gene sequence: CDR1 SGHAT, CDR2 FQNNGV. In nucleotides, the CDR3 is TGTGCCAGCAGATTAGCGGGGGGGCCTAGCACCGGGGAGCTGTTTTTT. Translation: CASRLAGGPSTGELFF.

The V call is TRBV29-1, the J call TRBJ1-2; D might be TRBD1 (5 bases). The V and J ends lost 6 bases and 6 bases respectively, with 14 bases between them. Germline CDR1 is SQVTM and CDR2 is ANQGSEA. CDR3 length: 12 amino acids. The chain's CDR3 is CSVRDLGHGYTF. The CDR3 DNA reads TGCAGCGTAAGGGATTTGGGGCATGGCTACACCTTC.

The chain is built from TRBV29-1 and TRBJ2-1; D possibly corresponds to TRBD1 (6 bases). In germline, CDR1 is SQVTM, CDR2 ANQGSEA. The CDR3 runs 15 residues. V lost 3 bases to trimming and J lost 0 bases, with 12 bases between them. For the CDR3, the DNA is TGCAGCGTTGAGGGGACACCTAGCTCCTACAATGAGCAGTTCTTC. Protein: CSVEGTPSSYNEQFF.

The V call is TRBV19, the J call TRBJ1-2; 8 positions agree with TRBD1. J was trimmed by 2 bases and V by 7 bases; bases with no gene match: 6. This CDR3 comprises 14 residues. Germline CDR1 and CDR2: LNHDA and SQIVND (reference sequence). CDR3 in DNA: TGTGCCAGTACCCGGGACAGGAACAACTATGGCTACACCTTC. It codes for CASTRDRNNYGYTF.

This clone appeared once. The chain carries TRBV19 and TRBJ2-1; D possibly corresponds to TRBD1 (5 bases). Germline V gene sequence: CDR1 LNHDA, CDR2 SQIVND (reference sequence). Trimming pared 7 bases from V and 8 bases from J, leaving 15 bases between. The CDR3 has 13 residues. In DNA form, the CDR3 reads TGTGCCAGTACTGGGCAGGGCCGCTATGAGCAGTTCTTC. As protein: CASTGQGRYEQFF.

The chain is built from TRBV28 and TRBJ1-2; D may be TRBD1 (5 bases). Germline loops: CDR1 MDHEN, CDR2 SYDVKM. The CDR3 is 14 amino acids. Trimming removed 1 base from V and 4 bases from J, with 10 bases in between. The CDR3 DNA reads TGTGCCAGCAGTTTATTAGCAGGGCGCTATGGCTACACCTTC. This encodes CASSLLAGRYGYTF.

A single count supports this clone. J is TRBJ2-7 and V is TRBV7-2, with 12 nucleotides matching TRBD2. This CDR3 spans 17 amino acids. J lost 4 bases, V lost 5 bases, and 12 bases had no gene match. Per the germline V gene, CDR1 is SGHTA and CDR2 is FQGNSA. In DNA form, the CDR3 reads TGTGCCAGCAGCCCCCGACCGACTAGCGGGGGTAGGTACGAGCAGTACTTC. It encodes CASSPRPTSGGRYEQYF.

This chain links TRBV29-1 with TRBJ1-2; D might be TRBD1 (5 bases). The CDR3 loop spans 10 amino acids. Germline V CDR1 and CDR2: SQVTM, ANQGSEA. V lost 7 bases and J 3 bases, leaving 6 bases between the germline ends. The CDR3 nucleotides are TGCAGCGGGGGGGACTATGGCTACACCTTC. It is translated as CSGGDYGYTF.

The chain couples TRBV2 to TRBJ1-4; D remains unclear. Trimming pared 4 bases from V and 5 bases from J, leaving 11 bases between. The CDR3 is made up of 14 amino acids. The germline V gene has CDR1 SNHLY and CDR2 FYNNEI. The CDR3 loop is CASSGAGGNEKLFF. CDR3 DNA: TGTGCCAGCAGTGGAGCAGGAGGGAATGAAAAACTGTTTTTT. The variable domain in full, completed from reference TRBV2 and TRBJ1-4, reads EPEVTQTPSHQVTQMGQEVILRCVPISNHLYFYWYRQILGQKVEFLVSFYNNEISEKSEIFDDQFSVERPDGSNFTLKIRSTKLEDSAMYFCASSGAGGNEKLFFGSGTQLSVL.

The V and J genes are TRBV28 and TRBJ1-5; D might be TRBD1 (5 bases). Germline V lookup: CDR1 MDHEN, CDR2 SYDVKM. The CDR3 covers 15 residues. V lost 1 base to trimming and J lost 3 bases, with 10 bases between them. For the CDR3, the DNA is TGTGCCAGCAGTTTATTTCCGGGGGACAATCAGCCCCAGCATTTT. As protein: CASSLFPGDNQPQHF.

The V and J genes are TRBV4-3 and TRBJ2-3; 11 bases are shared with TRBD2. Looked up from germline, CDR1 is LGHNA and CDR2 is YSLEER. CDR3 length: 18 amino acids. The junction had 10 bases not matched to a gene; V was cut back by 4 bases and J by 1 base. The CDR3 DNA is TGCGCCAGCAGCCCCTTCGCCCCTAGCGGGGGGCGCACAGATACGCAGTATTTT. It codes for CASSPFAPSGGRTDTQYF.

V usage is TRBV10-3 and J usage is TRBJ2-5; 14 nucleotides align to TRBD2. Germline V gene data show CDR1 as ENHRY and CDR2 as SYGVKD. The CDR3 is made up of 15 amino acids. The J segment lost 7 bases and the V segment lost 4 bases, leaving 5 bases of the junction unmatched. The CDR3 loop is CAISGLAGGLGTQYF. CDR3 coding DNA: TGTGCCATCAGTGGACTAGCGGGGGGGCTTGGGACCCAGTACTTC.

The chain joins TRBV6-5 to TRBJ2-1; 10 bases line up with TRBD2. V lost 2 bases, J lost 7 bases, and 5 bases stayed unmatched. The CDR3 runs 15 residues. Per the germline V gene, CDR1 is MNHEY and CDR2 is SVGAGI. CDR3 residues: CASSYTSGVTNEQFF. CDR3 DNA: TGTGCCAGCAGTTACACTAGCGGGGTTACGAATGAGCAGTTCTTC.

This clone was counted a single time. This chain links TRBV6-5 with TRBJ1-5; D not resolved. There are 15 residues in the CDR3. V was clipped by 5 bases and J by 4 bases, with 15 bases between them. Germline values: CDR1 MNHEY, CDR2 SVGAGI. Written as DNA, the CDR3 is TGTGCCAGCAGTCCGATGGAGGGTTGGAATCAGCCCCAGCATTTT. Its translation is CASSPMEGWNQPQHF.

This clone has more than one count but fewer than ten. The chain joins TRBV7-7 to TRBJ2-1; TRBD2 matches at 12 bases. CDR1 and CDR2 from the germline V gene are SSHAT and FNYEAQ (reference sequence). Losses at the gene ends were 8 bases for V and 9 bases for J; bases not matched to a gene: 11. The CDR3 runs to 15 residues. The CDR3 nucleotides read TGTGCCAGCCTTACGACTAGCGGGAGTATGAGTGAGCAGTTCTTC. Protein sequence: CASLTTSGSMSEQFF.